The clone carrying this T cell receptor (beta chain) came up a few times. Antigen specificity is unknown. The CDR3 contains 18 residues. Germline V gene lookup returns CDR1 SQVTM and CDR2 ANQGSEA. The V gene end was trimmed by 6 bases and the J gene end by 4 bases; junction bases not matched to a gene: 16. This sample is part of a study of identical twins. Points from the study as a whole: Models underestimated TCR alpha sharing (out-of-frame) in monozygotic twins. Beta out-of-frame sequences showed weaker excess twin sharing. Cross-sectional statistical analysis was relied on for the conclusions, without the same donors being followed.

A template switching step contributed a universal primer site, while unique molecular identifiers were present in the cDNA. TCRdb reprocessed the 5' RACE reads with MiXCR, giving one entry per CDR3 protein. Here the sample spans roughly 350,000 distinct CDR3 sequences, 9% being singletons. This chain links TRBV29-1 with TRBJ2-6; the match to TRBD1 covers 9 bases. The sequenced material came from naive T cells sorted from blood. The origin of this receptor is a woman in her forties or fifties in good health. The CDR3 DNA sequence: TGCAGCGTGTATCCGGACGGACAGGGGCGAGGAGGGGCCAACGTCCTGACTTTC. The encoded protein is CSVYPDGQGRGGANVLTF.